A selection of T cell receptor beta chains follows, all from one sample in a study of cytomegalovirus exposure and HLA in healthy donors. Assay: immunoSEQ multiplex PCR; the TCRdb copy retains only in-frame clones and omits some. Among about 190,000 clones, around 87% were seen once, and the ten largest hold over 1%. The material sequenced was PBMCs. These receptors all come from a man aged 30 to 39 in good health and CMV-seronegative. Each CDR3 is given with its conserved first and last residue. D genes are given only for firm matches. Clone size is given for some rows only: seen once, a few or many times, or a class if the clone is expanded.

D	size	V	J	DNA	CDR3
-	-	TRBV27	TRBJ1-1	TGTGCCAGCCAGTGGAGAGGCGGTGGGACTGAAGCTTTCTTT	CASQWRGGGTEAFF
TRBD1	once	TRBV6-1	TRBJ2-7	TGTGCCAGCTCGTCCGGGACAGCGCTCTACGAGCAGTACTTC	CASSSGTALYEQYF
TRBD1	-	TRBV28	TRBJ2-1	TGTGCCACCGAACCACAGGGGGGCTACAATGAGCAGTTCTTC	CATEPQGGYNEQFF
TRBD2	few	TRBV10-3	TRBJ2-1	TGTGCCATCAGTGAGTCGCTAGCGGGAGGCAATGAGCAGTTCTTC	CAISESLAGGNEQFF
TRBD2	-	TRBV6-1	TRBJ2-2	TGTGCCAGCAGTGTCGGGAGGGACACCGGGGAGCTGTTTTTT	CASSVGRDTGELFF
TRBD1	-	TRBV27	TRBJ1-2	TGTGCCAGCAGCTTACGCCTACAGGGGTCCTCCAACTATGGCTACACCTTC	CASSLRLQGSSNYGYTF
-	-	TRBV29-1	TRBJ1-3	TGCAGCGTTGCGGCTGACAGCTCTGGAAACACCATATATTTT	CSVAADSSGNTIYF
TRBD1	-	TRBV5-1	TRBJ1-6	TGCGCCAGCACCCCAGGGGGATGGGATTCACCCCTCCACTTT	CASTPGGWDSPLHF
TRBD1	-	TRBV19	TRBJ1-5	TGTGCCAGTAGTCCGCGGGACAGGGGGTTTCAGCCCCAGCATTTT	CASSPRDRGFQPQHF
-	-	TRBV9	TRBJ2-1	TGTGCCAGCAGCGTAGTTAGCCAAAGCTCCTACAATGAGCAGTTCTTC	CASSVVSQSSYNEQFF
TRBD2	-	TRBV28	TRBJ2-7	TGTGCCAGCAGTCCTCCAGCGCGGGGGTCCCACGAGCAGTACTTC	CASSPPARGSHEQYF
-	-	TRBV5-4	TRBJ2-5	TGTGCCAGCAGCTTGGCTCCGACAGGCCAAGAGACCCAGTACTTC	CASSLAPTGQETQYF
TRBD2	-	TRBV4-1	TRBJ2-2	TGCGCCAGCAGCCAAGGGCCACTAGCGGGAGTTTTAACCGGGGAGCTGTTTTTT	CASSQGPLAGVLTGELFF
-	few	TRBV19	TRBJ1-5	TGTGCCAGTCTGTTCAGGGTGGGGAATCAGCCCCAGCATTTT	CASLFRVGNQPQHF
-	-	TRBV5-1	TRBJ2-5	TGCGCCAGCAGCTCCCAGGGTCTTGAGACCCAGTACTTC	CASSSQGLETQYF
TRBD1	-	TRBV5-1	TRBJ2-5	TGCGCCAGCAGCTCCGGGACAGGGGAAGAGACCCAGTACTTC	CASSSGTGEETQYF
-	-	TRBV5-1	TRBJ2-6	TGCGCCAGCAGCTTGGGGCAGGAAGGGGCCAACGTCCTGACTTTC	CASSLGQEGANVLTF
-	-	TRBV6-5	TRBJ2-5	TGTGCCAGCAGAAAGAGCGAGACCCAGTACTTC	CASRKSETQYF
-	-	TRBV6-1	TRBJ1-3	TGTGCCAGCAGGTTACAGGGTTCTGGAAACACCATATATTTT	CASRLQGSGNTIYF
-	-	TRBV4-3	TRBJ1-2	TGCGCCAGCAGCGCTGTGTTTTTGGGCGGGGAATACCGTAACTATGGCTACACCTTC	CASSAVFLGGEYRNYGYTF
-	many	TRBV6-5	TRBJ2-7	TGTGCCAGCAGACTCAGGGAAAGCTACGAGCAGTACTTC	CASRLRESYEQYF
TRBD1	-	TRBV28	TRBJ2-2	TGTGCCAGCAGTTCGCTGTATCCCTCCGGACAGGGGGCGAACGGGGAGCTGTTTTTT	CASSSLYPSGQGANGELFF
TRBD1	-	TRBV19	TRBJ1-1	TGTGCCAGTAGTACGACAGGGAGGTCGACTGAAGCTTTCTTT	CASSTTGRSTEAFF
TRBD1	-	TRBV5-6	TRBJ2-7	TGTGCCAGCAGCTCCGGGACAGGGGGGGCCTACGAGCAGTACTTC	CASSSGTGGAYEQYF
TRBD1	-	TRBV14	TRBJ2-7	TGTGCCAGCAGCGCCCCTGTGGGAATGAGACAGGGAACCTACGAGCAGTACTTC	CASSAPVGMRQGTYEQYF
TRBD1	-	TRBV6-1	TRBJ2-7	TGTGCCAGCAGCTGGGGACAGGGCTACGAGCAGTACTTC	CASSWGQGYEQYF
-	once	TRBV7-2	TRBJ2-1	TGTGCCAGCAGCTTATCCCCGGGGTCGGGGAATGAGCAGTTCTTC	CASSLSPGSGNEQFF
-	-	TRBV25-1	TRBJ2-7	TGTGCCAGCAGTCCCGGGTACGAGCAGTACTTC	CASSPGYEQYF
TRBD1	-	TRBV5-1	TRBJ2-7	TGCGCCAGCAGATCCGGGACAGGTGAATACGAGCAGTACTTC	CASRSGTGEYEQYF
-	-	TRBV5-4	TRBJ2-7	TGTGCCAGCAGCCCGGGCACGGGAGTAGGGTACGAGCAGTACTTC	CASSPGTGVGYEQYF
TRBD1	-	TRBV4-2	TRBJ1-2	TGTGCCAGCAGCCAAGCCGAGGGGGCGCCCCATGGCTACACCTTC	CASSQAEGAPHGYTF
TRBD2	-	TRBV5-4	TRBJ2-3	TGTGCCAGCAGCTTGGCCCTCGCGGGAGTAGCAGATACGCAGTATTTT	CASSLALAGVADTQYF
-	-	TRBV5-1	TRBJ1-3	TGCGCCAGCAGCTCCCAGCCGGGACTGTTCTCTGGAAACACCATATATTTT	CASSSQPGLFSGNTIYF
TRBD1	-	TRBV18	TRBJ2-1	TGTGCCAGCTCACCAGTGAGGGTACAGGGGAATGAGCAGTTCTTC	CASSPVRVQGNEQFF
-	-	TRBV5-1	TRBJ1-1	TGCGCCAGCAGCATCATGCTGATAGGGGGTGGCACTGAAGCTTTCTTT	CASSIMLIGGGTEAFF
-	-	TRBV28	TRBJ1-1	TGTGCCAGCAGTTCCAGACAGACTGAAGCTTTCTTT	CASSSRQTEAFF
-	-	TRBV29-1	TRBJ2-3	TGCAGCACAGCCACAGATACGCAGTATTTT	CSTATDTQYF
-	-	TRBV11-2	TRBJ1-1	TGTGCCAGCAGCCGGGTCACTGAAGCTTTCTTT	CASSRVTEAFF
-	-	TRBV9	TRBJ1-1	TGTGCCAGCAGCCCAACCCCCGGGGGGGACACTGAAGCTTTCTTT	CASSPTPGGDTEAFF
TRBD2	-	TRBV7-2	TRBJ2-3	TGTGCCAGCAGCTTATTGACTAGCGGGATGGTAGATACGCAGTATTTT	CASSLLTSGMVDTQYF
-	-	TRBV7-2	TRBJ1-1	TGTGCCAGCAGCTTACCCGAGAGACTCAACACTGAAGCTTTCTTT	CASSLPERLNTEAFF
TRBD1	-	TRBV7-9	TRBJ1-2	TGTGCCAGCAGCGCCACCGGGACAGCTAATGGCTACACCTTC	CASSATGTANGYTF
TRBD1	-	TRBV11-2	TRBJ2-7	TGTGCCAGCAGCTTTGAACAGGGGTACGAGCAGTACTTC	CASSFEQGYEQYF
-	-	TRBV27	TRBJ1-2	TGTGCCAGCAGTTTATCCCGTCTAGTAGGCTACACCTTC	CASSLSRLVGYTF
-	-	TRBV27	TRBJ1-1	TGTGCCGTAGCGGCAGGGAGAAACACTGAAGCTTTCTTT	CAVAAGRNTEAFF